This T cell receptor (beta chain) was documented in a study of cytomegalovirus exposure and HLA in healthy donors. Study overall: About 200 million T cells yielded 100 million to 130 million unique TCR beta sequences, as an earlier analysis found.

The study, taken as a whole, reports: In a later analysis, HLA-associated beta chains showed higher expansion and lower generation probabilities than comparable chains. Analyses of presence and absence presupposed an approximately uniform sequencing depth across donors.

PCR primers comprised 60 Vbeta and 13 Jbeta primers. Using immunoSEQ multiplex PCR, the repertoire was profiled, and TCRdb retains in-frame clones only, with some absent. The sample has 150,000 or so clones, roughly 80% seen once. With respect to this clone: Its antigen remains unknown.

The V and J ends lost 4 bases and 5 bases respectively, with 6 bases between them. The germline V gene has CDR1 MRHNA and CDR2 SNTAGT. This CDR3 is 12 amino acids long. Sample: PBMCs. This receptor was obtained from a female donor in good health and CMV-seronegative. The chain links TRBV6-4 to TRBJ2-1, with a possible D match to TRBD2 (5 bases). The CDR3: CASSVGNNEQFF. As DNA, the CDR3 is TGTGCCAGCAGTGTCGGGAACAATGAGCAGTTCTTC.